The 8 T cell receptor beta chains reported below all come from one sample, sequenced in a study of technical replicates of blood from a few donors. Libraries were prepared by immunoSEQ multiplex PCR; TCRdb keeps only in-frame clonotypes and omits some of them. The table shows under 110,000 clones, with under 96% occurring only once. Input material: T cells isolated from PBMCs. These TCRs come from a human donor in good health.

The chain combines TRBV4-1 with TRBJ1-1; the D gene is possibly TRBD1 (5 bases). The germline CDR1 and CDR2 sequences are MGHRA and YSYEKL. V gave up 1 base and J gave up 0 bases, with 9 bases separating them. This CDR3 is 15 amino acids long. In DNA form, the CDR3 reads TGCGCCAGCAGCCAAGGGGGACTCTTGAACACTGAAGCTTTCTTT. It codes for CASSQGGLLNTEAFF.

The rearrangement links TRBV6-1 to TRBJ1-2; D may be TRBD1 (5 bases). V dropped 5 bases and J dropped 3 bases, with 16 bases sitting between them. This CDR3 has 15 residues. Per germline, CDR1 MNHNS and CDR2 SASEGT. This chain's CDR3 is CASSKGPGADYGYTF. CDR3 in DNA: TGTGCCAGCAGTAAGGGGCCCGGAGCCGACTATGGCTACACCTTC.

This clone was detected once. V gene TRBV4-1 combines with J gene TRBJ2-7, with TRBD2 identical over 7 bases. This CDR3 is built from 12 residues. V gave up 4 bases and J gave up 5 bases; unmatched junction bases: 2. CDR1 and CDR2 from the germline V gene are MGHRA and YSYEKL. CDR3 coding DNA: TGCGCCAGCAGCCCCGGGGGGAACGAGCAGTACTTC. It yields the protein CASSPGGNEQYF.

The chain recombines TRBV7-2 with TRBJ2-5; D gene uncertain. Germline values: CDR1 SGHTA, CDR2 FQGNSA. The CDR3 contains 13 residues. The V end lost 8 bases, the J end lost 4 bases, and 14 bases lay between the germline ends. The CDR3 DNA sequence: TGTGCCAGCTGTACCGACCGGAGAGAGACCCAGTACTTC. As protein: CASCTDRRETQYF. The entire variable domain, with the rest obtained from reference TRBV7-2 and TRBJ2-5, is as follows: GAGVSQSPSNKVTEKGKDVELRCDPISGHTALYWYRQSLGQGLEFLIYFQGNSAPDKSGLPSDRFSAERTGGSVSTLTIQRTQQEDSAVYLCASCTDRRETQYFGPGTRLLVL.

This chain uses TRBV6-5 with TRBJ2-3, with D possibly TRBD2 on 6 matching bases. The germline CDR1 and CDR2 sequences are MNHEY and SVGAGI. V was trimmed by 1 base and J by 2 bases, leaving 10 bases between them. The CDR3 length is 15 residues. CDR3 nucleotide sequence: TGTGCCAGCAGTTACTTAGGCGGGATCACAGATACGCAGTATTTT. Its translation is CASSYLGGITDTQYF.

The V and J genes are TRBV4-1 and TRBJ2-5, with unresolved D. Germline CDR1 is MGHRA and CDR2 is YSYEKL. This CDR3 comprises 12 residues. V lost 4 bases, J lost 4 bases, and 7 bases lay in between. The CDR3 DNA follows: TGCGCCAGCAGCCCTCTCGGAGAGACCCAGTACTTC. It specifies CASSPLGETQYF.

The genes are TRBV28 and TRBJ2-5; D gene ambiguous. V dropped 2 bases and J dropped 4 bases, with 8 bases sitting between them. Per germline, CDR1 MDHEN and CDR2 SYDVKM. The CDR3 has 13 amino acids. Here the CDR3 reads CASSLPPLETQYF. The CDR3, as DNA: TGTGCCAGCAGTTTACCCCCTCTAGAGACCCAGTACTTC.

The chain carries TRBV6-4 and TRBJ2-7; possible D gene TRBD1, 5 bases. The CDR3 length is 13 residues. V was clipped by 4 bases and J by 5 bases, with 12 bases between them. Germline CDR1 and CDR2: MRHNA and SNTAGT. The CDR3 DNA follows: TGTGCCAGCAGTGTTGGGGCTTACGACGAGCAGTACTTC. Amino acid sequence: CASSVGAYDEQYF.